This T cell receptor (beta chain) was recorded in a study of blood T cell repertoires in COVID-19. Those who participated ranged in age from roughly 18 to 100 years and resided in about 24 US areas. Participants' reported clinical history set cohort assignment. Among Cohort 3 donors, those recovered had two negative PCRs, clearance, or symptom resolution. The assay was immunoSEQ multiplex PCR, and TCRdb's table has in-frame clones only and misses some. The sample holds around 150,000 clones; 75% to 85% are singletons and the top ten take approximately 3%. CDR1 and CDR2 from the germline V gene are SQVTM and ANQGSEA. The ends lost 5 bases at V and 4 bases at J; junction bases unmatched: 5. The CDR3 covers 14 residues.

The sequence was obtained from a woman aged 55-70 years who had recovered from COVID-19. The source material was PBMCs or T cells enriched from blood (not recorded which). The rearrangement uses TRBV29-1 and TRBJ1-1, with 12 bases lining up with TRBD1. CDR3 residues: CSVSGTGGTTEAFF. The CDR3 DNA sequence: TGCAGCGTTTCCGGGACAGGGGGCACCACTGAAGCTTTCTTT. Drawing the rest from reference TRBV29-1 and TRBJ1-1, the complete variable domain is SAVISQKPSRDICQRGTSLTIQCQVDSQVTMMFWYRQQPGQSLTLIATANQGSEATYESGFVIDKFPISRPNLTFSTLTVSNMSPEDSSIYLCSVSGTGGTTEAFFGQGTRLTVV.